This T cell receptor (beta chain) was captured in a study of CD8 T cells in Susac syndrome. Reverse transcription of roughly 0.5 to 1 ug RNA was carried out with random hexamers. Amplification of TCR beta CDR3 by immunoSEQ multiplex PCR spanned 54 Vbeta and 13 Jbeta. TCRdb ran MiXCR on the immunoSEQ multiplex PCR reads and lists one entry per CDR3 protein. The data contain 180,000 or so distinct CDR3 sequences, around 95% of them singletons. Trimming removed 5 bases at V and 0 bases at J, with 26 bases between. The germline V gene has CDR1 SGHAT and CDR2 FQDESV (reference sequence). The CDR3 has 20 residues.

The chain joins TRBV11-1 to TRBJ2-1, with D possibly matching TRBD2 (6 bases). The sequence came from a human donor in good health. The sample was CD4+ T cells from PBMCs. CDR3 region: CASSLLTGTAPTTSYNEQFF. The CDR3 DNA follows: TGTGCCAGCAGCCTACTGACCGGGACTGCGCCCACGACCTCCTACAATGAGCAGTTCTTC.